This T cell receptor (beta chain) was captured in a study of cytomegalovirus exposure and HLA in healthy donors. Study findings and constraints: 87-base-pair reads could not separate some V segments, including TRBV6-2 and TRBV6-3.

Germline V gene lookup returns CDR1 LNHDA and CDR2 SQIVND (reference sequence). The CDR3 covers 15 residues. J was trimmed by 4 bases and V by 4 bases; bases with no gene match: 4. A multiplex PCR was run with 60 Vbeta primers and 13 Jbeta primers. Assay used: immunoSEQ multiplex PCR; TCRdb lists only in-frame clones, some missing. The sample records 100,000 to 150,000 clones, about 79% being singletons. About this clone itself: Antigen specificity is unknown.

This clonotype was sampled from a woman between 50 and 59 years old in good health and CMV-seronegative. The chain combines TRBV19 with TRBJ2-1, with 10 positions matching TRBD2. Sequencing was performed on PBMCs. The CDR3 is CASSTTSGNYNEQFF. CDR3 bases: TGTGCCAGTAGTACCACTAGCGGGAATTACAATGAGCAGTTCTTC.